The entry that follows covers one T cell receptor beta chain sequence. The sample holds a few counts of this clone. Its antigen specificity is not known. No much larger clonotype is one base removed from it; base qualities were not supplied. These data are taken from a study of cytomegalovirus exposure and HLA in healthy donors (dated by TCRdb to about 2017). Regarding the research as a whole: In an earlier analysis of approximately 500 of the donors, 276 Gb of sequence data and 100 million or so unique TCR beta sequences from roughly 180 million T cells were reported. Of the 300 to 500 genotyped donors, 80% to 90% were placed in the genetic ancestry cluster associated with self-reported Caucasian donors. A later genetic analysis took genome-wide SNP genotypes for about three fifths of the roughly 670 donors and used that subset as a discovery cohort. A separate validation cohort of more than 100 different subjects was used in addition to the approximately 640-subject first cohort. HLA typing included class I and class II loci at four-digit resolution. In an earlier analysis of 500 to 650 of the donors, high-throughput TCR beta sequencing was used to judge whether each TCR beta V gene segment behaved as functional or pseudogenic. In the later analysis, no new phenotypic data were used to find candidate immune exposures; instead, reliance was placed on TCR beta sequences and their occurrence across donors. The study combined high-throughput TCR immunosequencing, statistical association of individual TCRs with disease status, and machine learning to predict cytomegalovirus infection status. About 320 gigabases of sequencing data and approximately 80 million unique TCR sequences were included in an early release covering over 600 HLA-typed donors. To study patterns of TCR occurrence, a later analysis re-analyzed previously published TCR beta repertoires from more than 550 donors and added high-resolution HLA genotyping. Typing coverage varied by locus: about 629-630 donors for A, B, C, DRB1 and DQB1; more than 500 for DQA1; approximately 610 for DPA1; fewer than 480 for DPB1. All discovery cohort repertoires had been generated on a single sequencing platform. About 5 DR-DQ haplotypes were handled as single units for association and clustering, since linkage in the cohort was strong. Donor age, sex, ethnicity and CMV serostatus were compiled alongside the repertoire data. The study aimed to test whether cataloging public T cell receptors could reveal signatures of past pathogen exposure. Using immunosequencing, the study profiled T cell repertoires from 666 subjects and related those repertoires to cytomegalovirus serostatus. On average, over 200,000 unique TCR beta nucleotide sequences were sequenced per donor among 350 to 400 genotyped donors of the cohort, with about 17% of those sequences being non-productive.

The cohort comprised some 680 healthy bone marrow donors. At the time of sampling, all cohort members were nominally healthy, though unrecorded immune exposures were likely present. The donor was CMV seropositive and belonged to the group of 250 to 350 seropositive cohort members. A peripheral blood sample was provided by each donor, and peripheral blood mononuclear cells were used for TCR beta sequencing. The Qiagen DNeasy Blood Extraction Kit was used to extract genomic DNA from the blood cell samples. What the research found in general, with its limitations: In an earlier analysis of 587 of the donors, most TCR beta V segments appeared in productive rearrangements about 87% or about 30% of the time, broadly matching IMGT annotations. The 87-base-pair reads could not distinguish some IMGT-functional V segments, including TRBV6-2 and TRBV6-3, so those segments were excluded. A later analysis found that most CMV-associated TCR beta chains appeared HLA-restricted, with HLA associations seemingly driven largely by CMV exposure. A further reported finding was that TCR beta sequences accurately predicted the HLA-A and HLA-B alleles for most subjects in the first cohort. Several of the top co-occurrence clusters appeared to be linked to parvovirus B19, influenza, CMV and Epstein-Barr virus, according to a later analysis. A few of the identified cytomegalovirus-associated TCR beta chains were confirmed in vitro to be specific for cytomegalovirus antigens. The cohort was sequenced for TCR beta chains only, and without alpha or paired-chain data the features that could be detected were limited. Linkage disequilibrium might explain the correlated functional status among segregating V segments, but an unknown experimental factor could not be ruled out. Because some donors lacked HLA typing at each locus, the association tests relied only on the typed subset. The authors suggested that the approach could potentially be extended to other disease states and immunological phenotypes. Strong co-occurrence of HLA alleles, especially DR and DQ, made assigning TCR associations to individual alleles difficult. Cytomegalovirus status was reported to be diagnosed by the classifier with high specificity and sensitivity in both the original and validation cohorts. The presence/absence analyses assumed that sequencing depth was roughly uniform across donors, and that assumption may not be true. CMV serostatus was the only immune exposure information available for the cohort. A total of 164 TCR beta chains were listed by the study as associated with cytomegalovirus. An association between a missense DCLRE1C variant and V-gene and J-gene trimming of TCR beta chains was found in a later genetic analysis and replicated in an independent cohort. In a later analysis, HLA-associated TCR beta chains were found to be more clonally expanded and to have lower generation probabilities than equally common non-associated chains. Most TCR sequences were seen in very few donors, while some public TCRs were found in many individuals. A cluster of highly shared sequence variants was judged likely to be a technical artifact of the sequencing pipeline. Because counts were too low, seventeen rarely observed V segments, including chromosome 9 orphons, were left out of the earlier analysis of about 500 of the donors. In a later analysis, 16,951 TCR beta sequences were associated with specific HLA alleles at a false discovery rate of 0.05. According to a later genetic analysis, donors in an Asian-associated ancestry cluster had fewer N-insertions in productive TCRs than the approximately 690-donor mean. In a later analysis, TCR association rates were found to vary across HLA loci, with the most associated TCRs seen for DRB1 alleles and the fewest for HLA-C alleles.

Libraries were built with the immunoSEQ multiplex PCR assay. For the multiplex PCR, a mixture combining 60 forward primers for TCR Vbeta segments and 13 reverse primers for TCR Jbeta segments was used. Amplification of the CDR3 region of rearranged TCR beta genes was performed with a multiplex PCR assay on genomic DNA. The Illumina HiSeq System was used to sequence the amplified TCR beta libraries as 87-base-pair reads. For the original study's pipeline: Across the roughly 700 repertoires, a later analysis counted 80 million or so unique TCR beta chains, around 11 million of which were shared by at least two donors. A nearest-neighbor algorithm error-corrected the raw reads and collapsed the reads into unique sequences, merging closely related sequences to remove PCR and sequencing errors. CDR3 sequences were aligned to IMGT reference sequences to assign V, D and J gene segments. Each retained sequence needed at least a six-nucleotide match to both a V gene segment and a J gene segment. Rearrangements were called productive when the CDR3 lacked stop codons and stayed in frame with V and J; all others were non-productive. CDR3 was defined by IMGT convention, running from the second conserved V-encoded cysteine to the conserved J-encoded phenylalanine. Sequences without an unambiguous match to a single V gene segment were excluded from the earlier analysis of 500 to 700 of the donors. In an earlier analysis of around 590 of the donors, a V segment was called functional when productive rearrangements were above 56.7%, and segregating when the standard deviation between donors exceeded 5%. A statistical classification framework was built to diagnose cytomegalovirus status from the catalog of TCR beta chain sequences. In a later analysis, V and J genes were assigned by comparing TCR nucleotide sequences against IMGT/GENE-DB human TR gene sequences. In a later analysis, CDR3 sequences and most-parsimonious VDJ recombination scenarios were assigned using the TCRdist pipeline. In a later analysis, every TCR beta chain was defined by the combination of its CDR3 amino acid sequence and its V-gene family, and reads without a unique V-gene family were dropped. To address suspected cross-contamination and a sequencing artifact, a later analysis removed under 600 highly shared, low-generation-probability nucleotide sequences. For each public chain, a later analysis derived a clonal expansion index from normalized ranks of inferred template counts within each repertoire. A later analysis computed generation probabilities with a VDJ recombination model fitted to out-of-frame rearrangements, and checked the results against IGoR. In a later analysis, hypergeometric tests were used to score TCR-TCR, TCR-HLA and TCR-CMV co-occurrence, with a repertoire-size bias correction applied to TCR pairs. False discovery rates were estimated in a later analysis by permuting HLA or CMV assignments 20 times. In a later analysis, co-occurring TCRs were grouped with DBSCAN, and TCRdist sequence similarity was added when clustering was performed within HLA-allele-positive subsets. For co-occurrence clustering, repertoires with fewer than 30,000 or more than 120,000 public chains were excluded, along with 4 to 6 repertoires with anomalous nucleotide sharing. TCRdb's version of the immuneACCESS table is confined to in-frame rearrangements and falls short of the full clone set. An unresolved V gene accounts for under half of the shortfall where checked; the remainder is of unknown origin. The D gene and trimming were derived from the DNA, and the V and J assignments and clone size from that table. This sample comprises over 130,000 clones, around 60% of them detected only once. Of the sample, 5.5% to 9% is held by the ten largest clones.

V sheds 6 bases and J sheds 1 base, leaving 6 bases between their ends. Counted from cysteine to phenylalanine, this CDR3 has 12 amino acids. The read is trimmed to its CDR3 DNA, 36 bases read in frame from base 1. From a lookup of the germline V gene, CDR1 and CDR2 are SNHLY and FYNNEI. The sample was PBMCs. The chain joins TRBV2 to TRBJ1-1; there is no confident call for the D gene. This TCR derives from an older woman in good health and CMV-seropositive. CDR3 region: CASRMANTEAFF. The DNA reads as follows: TGTGCCAGCAGAATGGCGAACACTGAAGCTTTCTTT.